This T cell receptor beta chain was retrieved from a study of T cell repertoires in cytomegalovirus infection. Study-level background: CMV epitopes in the study were HLA-C-restricted (recently identified) and HLA-B-restricted (well studied). It can be stated that public TCR beta signatures indicated CMV infection as well as a matching HLA type. General study results and limits: Dominating the ex vivo response were TCR beta clonotypes that were CMV-specific and HLA-C-restricted. CMV carriers having the relevant HLA were flagged by cumulative public TCR beta family frequency.

As for this clonotype: Its specificity is not known.

TCRdb redid the calling of the reads with MiXCR, one entry per CDR3 protein. The sample includes some 350,000 distinct CDR3 sequences, roughly 29% of them seen just once. Germline CDR1 reads LGHDT; CDR2 reads YNNKEL (reference sequence). V was cut by 5 bases and J by 1 base, with 14 bases left in between. The CDR3 extends over 15 amino acids. This TCR derives from a human donor in good health (CMV status not recorded). Some clones in this sample may be carry-over from other donors' samples. The sequencing here drew on cultured PBMCs, taken from culture after CMV antigen stimulation. This chain links TRBV3-1 with TRBJ1-1; D uncertain. CDR3 loop: CASSLLRPTNTEAFF. CDR3 bases: TGTGCCAGCAGCTTATTGCGGCCAACGAACACTGAAGCTTTCTTT. Based on the CDR3 plus reference TRBV3-1 and TRBJ1-1, the full variable domain is DTAVSQTPKYLVTQMGNDKSIKCEQNLGHDTMYWYKQDSKKFLKIMFSYNNKELIINETVPNRFSPKSPDKAHLNLHINSLELGDSAVYFCASSLLRPTNTEAFFGQGTRLTVV.